The present T cell receptor (beta chain) was sequenced within a study of blood T cell repertoires in COVID-19. Germline CDR1 reads SEHNR; CDR2 reads FQNEAQ (reference sequence). The CDR3 is 15 residues long. V lost 2 bases and J lost 8, with 16 bases in between. The repertoire was sequenced with immunoSEQ multiplex PCR; TCRdb's copy has only in-frame clones and lacks some. The table records tens of thousands of clones, about 90% of them present only once. Sequences were obtained from peripheral blood. The rearrangement uses TRBV7-9 and TRBJ2-1; possibly TRBD2 for D (7 bases). The receptor comes from an elderly man in a cohort sampled during active COVID-19. The CDR3 sequence is CASSLTRQGRDEQFF. The CDR3 DNA reads TGTGCCAGCAGCTTAACCCGCCAGGGGAGGGATGAGCAGTTCTTC.